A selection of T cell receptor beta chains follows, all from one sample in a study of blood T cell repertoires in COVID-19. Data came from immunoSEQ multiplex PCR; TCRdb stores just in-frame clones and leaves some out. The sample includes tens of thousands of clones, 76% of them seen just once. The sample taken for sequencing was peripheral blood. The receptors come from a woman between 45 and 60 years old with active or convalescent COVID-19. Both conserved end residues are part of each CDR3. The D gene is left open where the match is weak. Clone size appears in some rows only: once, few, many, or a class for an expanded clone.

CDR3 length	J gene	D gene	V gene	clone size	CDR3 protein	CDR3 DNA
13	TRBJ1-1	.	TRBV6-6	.	CASSSRTATEAFF	TGTGCCAGCAGCTCTAGGACAGCAACTGAAGCTTTCTTT
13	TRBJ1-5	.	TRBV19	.	CASSMTSGGPQHF	TGTGCCAGTAGTATGACCTCGGGAGGGCCCCAGCATTTT
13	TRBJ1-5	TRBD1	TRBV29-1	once	CSVGTGVNQPQHF	TGCAGCGTCGGGACAGGGGTCAATCAGCCCCAGCATTTT
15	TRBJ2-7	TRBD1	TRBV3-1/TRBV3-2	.	CASSPGTGGAYEQYF	TGTGCCAGCAGCCCCGGGACAGGGGGAGCCTACGAGCAGTACTTC
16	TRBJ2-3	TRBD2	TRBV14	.	CASSQDWREGKDTQYF	TGTGCCAGCAGCCAAGATTGGCGGGAGGGGAAAGATACGCAGTATTTT
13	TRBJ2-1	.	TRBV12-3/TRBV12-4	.	CASSSETPNEQFF	TGTGCCAGCAGTTCCGAGACTCCAAATGAGCAGTTCTTC
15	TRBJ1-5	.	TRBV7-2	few	CASSLMGGAGQPQHF	TGTGCCAGCAGCTTAATGGGGGGGGCTGGGCAGCCCCAGCATTTT
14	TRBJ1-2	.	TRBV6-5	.	CASKSQRGNYGYTF	TGTGCCAGCAAGTCTCAACGGGGGAACTATGGCTACACCTTC
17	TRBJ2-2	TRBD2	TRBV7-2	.	CASSLGLAGPLGGELFF	TGTGCCAGCAGCTTAGGGCTAGCGGGACCCCTAGGAGGGGAGCTGTTTTTT
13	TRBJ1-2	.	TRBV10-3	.	CAISPSGNYGYTF	TGTGCCATCAGCCCAAGCGGGAACTATGGCTACACCTTC
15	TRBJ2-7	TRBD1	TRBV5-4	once	CASSLGDRGRREQYF	TGTGCCAGCAGCTTGGGGGACAGGGGTCGTCGCGAGCAGTACTTC
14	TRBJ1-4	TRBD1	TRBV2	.	CASILDRDNEKLFF	TGTGCCAGCATTCTCGACAGGGATAATGAAAAACTGTTTTTT
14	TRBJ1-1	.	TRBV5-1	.	CASGLGRGVTEAFF	TGCGCCAGCGGGCTCGGGAGGGGCGTTACTGAAGCTTTCTTT
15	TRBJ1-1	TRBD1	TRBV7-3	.	CASSPYSQGETEAFF	TGTGCCAGCAGCCCCTACTCCCAGGGGGAAACTGAAGCTTTCTTT
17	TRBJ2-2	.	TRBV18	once	CASSPNPRPGGTGELFF	TGTGCCAGCTCACCTAATCCCCGGCCCGGAGGCACCGGGGAGCTGTTTTTT
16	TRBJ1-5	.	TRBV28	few	CASSLSGQFSNQPQHF	TGTGCCAGCAGTTTGTCCGGACAGTTTAGCAATCAGCCCCAGCATTTT
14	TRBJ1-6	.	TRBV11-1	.	CASSLRGFNSPLHF	TGTGCCAGCAGCTTAAGAGGGTTCAATTCACCCCTCCACTTT
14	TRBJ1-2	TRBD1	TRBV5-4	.	CASSAGTGERGYTF	TGTGCCAGCAGCGCCGGGACAGGGGAGCGTGGCTACACCTTC
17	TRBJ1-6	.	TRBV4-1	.	CASSQGQASSYNSPLHF	TGCGCCAGCAGCCAAGGGCAGGCGAGCTCCTATAATTCACCCCTCCACTTT
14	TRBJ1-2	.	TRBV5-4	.	CASSLIGQAYGYTF	TGTGCCAGCAGCTTAATCGGACAAGCCTATGGCTACACCTTC
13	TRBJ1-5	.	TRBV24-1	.	CATGPGSNQPQHF	TGTGCCACCGGTCCGGGGAGCAATCAGCCCCAGCATTTT
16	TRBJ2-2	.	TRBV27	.	CARKTQGTSNTGELFF	TGTGCCAGAAAAACACAGGGGACTTCGAACACCGGGGAGCTGTTTTTT
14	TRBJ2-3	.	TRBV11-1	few	CASSWGRPTDTQYF	TGTGCCAGCAGCTGGGGGAGGCCCACAGATACGCAGTATTTT
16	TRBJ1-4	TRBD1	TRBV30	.	CAWSGGQVATNEKLFF	TGTGCCTGGAGTGGCGGACAGGTCGCAACTAATGAAAAACTGTTTTTT
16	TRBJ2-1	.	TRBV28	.	CASSSLDSRSYNEQFF	TGTGCCAGCAGCTCACTAGATTCAAGGTCCTACAATGAGCAGTTCTTC
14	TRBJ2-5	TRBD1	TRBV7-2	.	CASNPTGGGETQYF	TGTGCCAGCAACCCGACAGGGGGCGGAGAGACCCAGTACTTC
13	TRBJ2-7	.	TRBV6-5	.	CASSYGAGREQYF	TGTGCCAGCAGTTACGGGGCCGGTCGCGAGCAGTACTTC